These 23 T cell receptor beta chains originate from one sample sequenced in a study of spatial heterogeneity in lung cancer. TCRdb reprocessed the 5' RACE reads with MiXCR, giving one entry per CDR3 protein. The sample has just under 95,000 distinct CDR3 sequences, about 12% seen once. Time point described: sample taken at primary tumor resection. Unsorted whole RNA samples from tumor, nontumor lung or frozen PBMC were sequenced. Specimen: PBMCs, collected at surgery. These TCRs come from a male donor with early-stage non-small cell lung cancer.

The chain recombines TRBV4-2 with TRBJ2-1, with 7 bases aligning to TRBD2. The CDR3 extends over 15 amino acids. Germline-derived CDR1 and CDR2 are LGHNA and YNFKEQ. V shed 6 bases and J 4 bases; nucleotides not matched to a gene: 9. The CDR3 DNA sequence: TGTGCCAGCAGGCTGGCCCTAGCGGTATACAATGAGCAGTTCTTC. This gives the protein CASRLALAVYNEQFF.

This clonotype was observed a few times. V gene TRBV19 combines with J gene TRBJ2-7, with 7 bases matching TRBD1. The CDR3 loop spans 13 amino acids. Germline-derived CDR1 and CDR2 are LNHDA and SQIVND (reference sequence). Germline trimming cut 3 bases from V and 3 bases from J; bases unmatched to any gene: 2. DNA of the CDR3: TGTGCCAGTAGTATTACAGGGGACTACGAGCAGTACTTC. Translating it yields CASSITGDYEQYF.

This clonotype was recorded at least ten times. The chain carries TRBV7-9 and TRBJ1-4; no definite D call. CDR3 length: 15 amino acids. V dropped 5 bases and J dropped 5 bases, with 15 bases sitting between them. Germline V gene data show CDR1 as SEHNR and CDR2 as FQNEAQ (reference sequence). CDR3 sequence reads: CASSLEKRKNEKLFF. CDR3 bases: TGTGCCAGCAGCCTAGAAAAACGAAAGAATGAAAAACTGTTTTTT.

The table lists this clonotype with a few counts. The chain carries TRBV18 and TRBJ2-6; no definite D call. Germline V gene data show CDR1 as KGHSH and CDR2 as LQKENI. CDR3 length: 15 amino acids. Trimming shortened V by 6 bases and J by 0 bases, and 9 bases separated the two germline ends. CDR3 bases: TGTGCCAGCTCCCTGACGCTCTCTGGGGCCAACGTCCTGACTTTC. Amino acids: CASSLTLSGANVLTF.

This clonotype turned up a few times. The V call is TRBV3-1, the J call TRBJ1-5; the D is unclear. This CDR3 region has 14 residues. V lost 1 base and J lost 5, with 9 bases in between. Germline-derived CDR1 and CDR2 are LGHDT and YNNKEL (reference sequence). CDR3 protein: CASSQGLRDQPQHF. The CDR3 nucleotides are TGTGCCAGCAGCCAAGGTTTAAGGGATCAGCCCCAGCATTTT.

This clonotype has a handful of counts. This chain uses TRBV20-1 with TRBJ2-3; TRBD2 matches at 9 bases. The CDR3 totals 14 residues. V shed 5 bases and J 2 bases; nucleotides not matched to a gene: 5. Germline CDR1 is DFQATT and CDR2 is SNEGSKA (reference sequence). As DNA, the CDR3 is TGCAGTGCTTATAGCGGGGGAAACACAGATACGCAGTATTTT. Translation: CSAYSGGNTDTQYF.

This clonotype showed up just a few times. The rearrangement joins TRBV7-2 to TRBJ1-2; 8 nucleotides match TRBD1. This CDR3 has 14 amino acids. J gave up 4 bases and V 5 bases, and 6 bases lay outside the gene matches. The germline V gene encodes CDR1 SGHTA and CDR2 FQGNSA. This CDR3 is CASSPRTGLYGYTF. The CDR3 DNA reads TGTGCCAGCAGCCCCAGGACAGGGCTCTATGGCTACACCTTC.

The J gene is TRBJ2-2, the V gene TRBV28; the D is unclear. Trimming took off 2 bases at V and 4 bases at J, with 11 bases between the two ends. The CDR3 sequence is 15 residues long. The germline V gene has CDR1 MDHEN and CDR2 SYDVKM. The CDR3 DNA is TGTGCCAGCAGTTTAGGGTCCAGATTCACCGGGGAGCTGTTTTTT. Amino acid sequence: CASSLGSRFTGELFF.

Concerning this clonotype: A much more abundant neighbour one base away suggests this may be a read error. The chain combines TRBV6-2 or TRBV6-3 with TRBJ2-7; a weak D match, TRBD1 (5 bases). The CDR3 extends over 14 amino acids. Germline CDR1 MNHEY, CDR2 SVGEGT. The DNA for the CDR3 is TGTGCCAGCAGCAAGGGGCCCGGTCCCTACGCGCAGTACTTC. Encoded protein: CASSKGPGPYAQYF.

Points on this clonotype: Germline is not matched at one junction end, which may reflect a read error. This chain links TRBV7-7 with TRBJ2-4; no clear D gene. The CDR3 runs 11 residues. Per the germline V gene, CDR1 is SSHAT and CDR2 is FNYEAQ (reference sequence). CDR3 coding DNA: TGTGCTAGCAGCTTCGTAAACATTCAGTACTTC. Translated, it gives CASSFVNIQYF.

This chain uses TRBV28 with TRBJ1-1; D possibly corresponds to TRBD1 (5 bases). CDR3 length: 15 amino acids. The V end lost 4 bases, the J end lost 5 bases, and 17 bases lay between the germline ends. Germline CDR1 reads MDHEN; CDR2 reads SYDVKM. This CDR3 reads CASSSHGGGRTEAFF. In nucleotides, the CDR3 is TGTGCCAGCAGTTCCCACGGGGGAGGAAGGACTGAAGCTTTCTTT.

A few counts support this clonotype. The chain employs TRBV30 and TRBJ1-5; weak D call: TRBD1 (5 bases). Trimming removed 2 bases from V and 3 bases from J, with 17 bases in between. This CDR3 has 16 residues. Germline V gene data show CDR1 as GTSNPN and CDR2 as SVGIG (reference sequence). The CDR3 DNA follows: TGTGCCTGGAGTTCAAATCCGGGACTTATCAATCAGCCCCAGCATTTT. It yields the protein CAWSSNPGLINQPQHF.

The chain combines TRBV7-3 with TRBJ1-5; TRBD1 aligns across 9 bases. CDR1 and CDR2 (germline): SGHTA, FQGTGA. The CDR3 is 16 amino acids. V was clipped by 6 bases and J by 3 bases; unmatched bases: 9. The CDR3 is CASRPTGTGNNQPQHF. The CDR3, as DNA: TGTGCCAGCAGGCCCACCGGGACAGGGAACAATCAGCCCCAGCATTTT.

The J gene is TRBJ2-5, the V gene TRBV14; tentative D call: TRBD2 (5 bases). Germline CDR1 and CDR2: SGHDN and FVKESK. The V end lost 4 bases, the J end lost 5 bases, and 11 bases lay between the germline ends. CDR3 length equals 13 residues. Written as DNA, the CDR3 is TGTGCCAGCAGCCGCTACGGGGAGGAGACCCAGTACTTC. This encodes CASSRYGEETQYF.

This clonotype occurred many times. The V call is TRBV28, the J call TRBJ1-2, with a tentative D call TRBD1 (6 bases). Germline V gene data show CDR1 as MDHEN and CDR2 as SYDVKM. The CDR3 length is 13 residues. The ends were cut back, 10 bases at V and 2 bases at J, with 14 bases in the middle. The DNA of the CDR3 is TGTGCCACCACTCGGGGGGGCAACTATGGCTACACCTTC. Its protein product is CATTRGGNYGYTF.

The chain is built from TRBV28 and TRBJ1-3; D is ambiguous. Per the germline V gene, CDR1 is MDHEN and CDR2 is SYDVKM. CDR3 length: 15 residues. The V end lost 2 bases, the J end lost 0 bases, and 8 bases lay between the germline ends. The CDR3: CASSLGTFSGNTIYF. DNA of the CDR3: TGTGCCAGCAGTTTAGGCACGTTCTCTGGAAACACCATATATTTT.

This clonotype has at least ten counts. V is TRBV2 and J is TRBJ2-4; either TRBD1 or TRBD2 may supply D (5 bases each). V was cut by 8 bases and J by 0 bases, with 14 bases left in between. The CDR3 sequence is 15 residues long. Germline V gene data show CDR1 as SNHLY and CDR2 as FYNNEI. Here the CDR3 DNA reads TGTGCCAGCCGGCCAGGGAGCCTAGCCAAAAACATTCAGTACTTC. Protein product: CASRPGSLAKNIQYF.

Only a few counts were recorded for this clonotype. The CDR3 loop is CASSPPGSNSYEQYF. The CDR3 bases are TGTGCCAGCAGCCCCCCGGGATCCAACTCCTACGAGCAGTACTTC. This chain links TRBV28 with TRBJ2-7; D possibly corresponds to TRBD2 (5 bases). Trimming cost V 6 bases and J 0 bases, with 15 bases left between them. The CDR3 is made up of 15 amino acids. Germline V gene data show CDR1 as MDHEN and CDR2 as SYDVKM.

Many counts were recorded for this clonotype. This chain links TRBV9 with TRBJ2-3; D uncertain. This CDR3 has 13 residues. Trimming left V 0 bases short and J 3 bases short, with 5 bases between. Germline V gives CDR1 SGDLS, CDR2 YYNGEE. CDR3 in amino acids: CASSVEPTDTQYF. The CDR3 nucleotides read TGTGCCAGCAGCGTAGAGCCAACAGATACGCAGTATTTT.

This clonotype has just a few counts. The chain employs TRBV7-9 and TRBJ1-2; D remains ambiguous. The ends were cut back, 2 bases at V and 4 bases at J, with 14 bases in the middle. The CDR3 sequence is 15 residues long. Per the germline V gene, CDR1 is SEHNR and CDR2 is FQNEAQ (reference sequence). The CDR3 DNA sequence: TGTGCCAGCAGCTTAACGAGACGGACTCTCTATGGCTACACCTTC. This encodes CASSLTRRTLYGYTF.

This rearrangement joins TRBV7-8 to TRBJ1-5, with D perhaps matching TRBD1 (6 bases). This CDR3 contains 13 residues. V was clipped by 9 bases and J by 0 bases, with 9 bases between them. From germline, CDR1 is SGHVS and CDR2 FQNEAQ. The CDR3 loop reads CASDRNSNQPQHF. DNA for the CDR3: TGTGCCAGTGACAGGAATAGCAATCAGCCCCAGCATTTT.

The chain couples TRBV20-1 to TRBJ2-7; the D is unclear. This CDR3 spans 13 amino acids. The V end was cut by 0 bases, the J end by 7 bases, with 13 bases between. Germline CDR1 DFQATT, CDR2 SNEGSKA (reference sequence). The CDR3 spells CSARESWALEQYF. The CDR3 bases are TGCAGTGCTAGAGAAAGTTGGGCGTTGGAGCAGTACTTC.

This clonotype was seen a few times. The rearrangement links TRBV29-1 to TRBJ1-2; D is unclear. V was shortened by 0 bases and J by 5 bases, with 13 bases between the two germline ends. The CDR3 contains 14 residues. Germline V gives CDR1 SQVTM, CDR2 ANQGSEA. CDR3 residues: CSVEDRVGGYGYTF. CDR3 bases: TGCAGCGTTGAAGATCGTGTTGGAGGGTATGGCTACACCTTC. Full variable domain (missing parts from reference TRBV29-1 and TRBJ1-2): SAVISQKPSRDICQRGTSLTIQCQVDSQVTMMFWYRQQPGQSLTLIATANQGSEATYESGFVIDKFPISRPNLTFSTLTVSNMSPEDSSIYLCSVEDRVGGYGYTFGSGTRLTVV.